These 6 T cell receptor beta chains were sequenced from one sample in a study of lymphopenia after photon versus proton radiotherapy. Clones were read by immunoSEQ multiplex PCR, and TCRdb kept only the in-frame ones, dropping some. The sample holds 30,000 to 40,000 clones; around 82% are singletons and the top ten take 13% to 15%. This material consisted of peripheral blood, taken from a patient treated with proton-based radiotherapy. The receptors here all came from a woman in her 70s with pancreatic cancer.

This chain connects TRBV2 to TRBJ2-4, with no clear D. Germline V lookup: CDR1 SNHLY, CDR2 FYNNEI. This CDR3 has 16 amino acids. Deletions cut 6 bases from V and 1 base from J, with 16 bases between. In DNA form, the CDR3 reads TGTGCCAGCAGAGCCGACAACCTAGGGGCCAAAAACATTCAGTACTTC. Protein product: CASRADNLGAKNIQYF.

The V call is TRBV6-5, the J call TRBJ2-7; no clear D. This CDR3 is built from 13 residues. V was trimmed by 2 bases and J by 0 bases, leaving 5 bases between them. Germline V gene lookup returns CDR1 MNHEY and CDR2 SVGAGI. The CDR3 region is CASSYGISYEQYF. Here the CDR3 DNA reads TGTGCCAGCAGTTACGGGATCTCCTACGAGCAGTACTTC.

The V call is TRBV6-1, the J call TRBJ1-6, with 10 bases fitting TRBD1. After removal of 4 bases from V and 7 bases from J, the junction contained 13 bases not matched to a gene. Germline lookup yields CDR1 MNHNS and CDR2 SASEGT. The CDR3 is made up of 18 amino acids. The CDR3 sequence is CASSGGMNRDRGNSPLHF. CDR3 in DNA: TGTGCCAGCAGTGGCGGAATGAACCGGGACAGGGGAAATTCACCCCTCCACTTT.

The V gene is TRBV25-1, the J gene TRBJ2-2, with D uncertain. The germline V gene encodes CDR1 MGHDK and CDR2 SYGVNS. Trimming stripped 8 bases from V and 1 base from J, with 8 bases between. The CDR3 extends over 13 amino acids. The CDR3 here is CASCNLNTGELFF. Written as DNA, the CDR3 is TGTGCCAGCTGTAACCTGAACACCGGGGAGCTGTTTTTT.

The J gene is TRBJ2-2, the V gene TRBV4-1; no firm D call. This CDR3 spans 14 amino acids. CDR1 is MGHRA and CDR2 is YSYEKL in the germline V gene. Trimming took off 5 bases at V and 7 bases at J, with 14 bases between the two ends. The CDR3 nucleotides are TGCGCCAGCAGCTACCAAAGTATGCTCGGGGAGCTGTTTTTT. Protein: CASSYQSMLGELFF.

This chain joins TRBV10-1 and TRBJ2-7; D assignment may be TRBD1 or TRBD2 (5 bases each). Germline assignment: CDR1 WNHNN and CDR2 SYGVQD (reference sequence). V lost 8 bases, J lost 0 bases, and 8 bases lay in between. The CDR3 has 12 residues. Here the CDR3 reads CASVGASYEQYF. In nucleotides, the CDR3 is TGCGCCAGCGTCGGGGCCTCCTACGAGCAGTACTTC.